This T cell receptor beta chain was documented in a study of blood T cell repertoires in COVID-19. Clones were read by immunoSEQ multiplex PCR, and TCRdb kept only the in-frame ones, dropping some. The repertoire has roughly 350,000 clones, 80% to 95% of them found once; the top ten carry 15% to 20%. Germline V gives CDR1 SQVTM, CDR2 ANQGSEA. Trimming took off 8 bases at V and 7 bases at J, with 17 bases between the two ends. The length of the CDR3 is 12 residues. Two negative PCRs, clearance, or symptom resolution characterized the recovered Cohort 3 donors. The chain couples TRBV29-1 to TRBJ1-2, with D tentatively TRBD1 (5 bases). Sequencing input: PBMCs or T cells enriched from blood (not recorded which). This clonotype was sampled from a young woman who had recovered from COVID-19. The CDR3 DNA is TGCAGCTTGTCGGCGGGGGACGGTGGCTACACCTTC. As protein: CSLSAGDGGYTF.